Reported below is one T cell receptor beta chain. This specimen comes from a study of control samples from healthy donors and cancer patients. Clones were read by immunoSEQ multiplex PCR, and TCRdb kept only the in-frame ones, dropping some. Seen here are roughly 120,000 clones, approximately 94% observed once, and the top ten hold 1.5% to 2%. This CDR3 region has 14 residues. CDR1 is SNHLY, CDR2 FYNNEI, per germline. V lost 9 bases to trimming and J lost 6 bases; unmatched junction nucleotides: 9. Material: PBMCs. The clonotype comes from a man aged 45-65 years with head and neck cancer. This chain uses TRBV2 with TRBJ1-1, with 11 bases matching TRBD1. Here the CDR3 reads CARRRTGGLAEAFF. The DNA for the CDR3 is TGTGCCAGGCGAAGGACAGGGGGCTTGGCTGAAGCTTTCTTT.